This TCR beta chain was observed in a study of cytomegalovirus exposure and HLA in healthy donors. Overall study findings and caveats: Accurate prediction of HLA-A and HLA-B alleles (for most subjects) was reportedly achieved from TCR beta sequences.

V shed 6 bases and J 6 bases; nucleotides not matched to a gene: 8. Germline loops: CDR1 MRHNA, CDR2 SNTAGT. The CDR3 has 14 amino acids. The PCR was carried out with 60 Vbeta primers and 13 Jbeta primers. Method: immunoSEQ multiplex PCR; TCRdb's copy keeps in-frame clones and lacks some. The sample has 150,000 to 200,000 clones, roughly three quarters seen once. Notes on this clone: Antigen specificity is unknown.

This sequence was found in a man between 18 and 29 years old in good health and CMV-seropositive. What was sequenced was PBMCs. V usage is TRBV6-4 and J usage is TRBJ1-1, with 9 bases matching TRBD1. CDR3 sequence (DNA): TGTGCCAGCAGGAGGGGACAGGGAAGCCCTGAAGCTTTCTTT. Translated: CASRRGQGSPEAFF.